Below are 18 T cell receptor beta chains sequenced from a single sample in a study of blood T cell repertoires in COVID-19. Sequenced by immunoSEQ multiplex PCR; TCRdb stores in-frame clones only, minus some. The sample lists roughly 100,000 clones; roughly nine tenths were seen once. The sample comprised peripheral blood. These receptors were taken from a man between 50 and 59 years old with acute or convalescent COVID-19.

This chain connects TRBV6-2 or TRBV6-3 to TRBJ2-7; D may be TRBD2 (5 bases). Germline V lookup: CDR1 MNHEY, CDR2 SVGEGT. V dropped 6 bases and J dropped 2 bases, with 17 bases sitting between them. The CDR3 sequence is 15 residues long. Written as DNA, the CDR3 is TGTGCCAGCAGCACCCCTCTAGCTGCTCCCTACGAGCAGTACTTC. Protein product: CASSTPLAAPYEQYF.

V is TRBV5-5 and J is TRBJ1-5; TRBD1 matches at 8 bases. The CDR3 consists of 14 residues. V trimming: 4 bases; J trimming: 8 bases; junction bases outside the gene matches: 8. CDR1 and CDR2 (germline): SGHKS, YYEKEE (reference sequence). The CDR3 here is CASSPRTGTEPQHF. For the CDR3, the DNA is TGTGCCAGCAGCCCTCGGACAGGGACAGAGCCCCAGCATTTT. Full variable domain (missing parts from reference TRBV5-5 and TRBJ1-5): DAGVTQSPTHLIKTRGQQVTLRCSPISGHKSVSWYQQVLGQGPQFIFQYYEKEERGRGNFPDRFSARQFPNYSSELNVNALLLGDSALYLCASSPRTGTEPQHFGDGTRLSIL.

The V and J genes are TRBV7-9 and TRBJ1-1; D gene uncertain. Deletions cut 2 bases from V and 3 bases from J, with 4 bases between. Germline CDR1 SEHNR, CDR2 FQNEAQ (reference sequence). This CDR3 is built from 12 residues. The CDR3 sequence is CASSLRDTEAFF. The CDR3, as DNA: TGTGCCAGCAGCTTACGGGACACTGAAGCTTTCTTT.

This sequence joins TRBV5-1 and TRBJ2-2, with a weak D call TRBD2 (5 bases). The CDR3 runs 14 residues. Trimming cost V 8 bases and J 3 bases, with 14 bases left between them. Germline-derived CDR1 and CDR2 are SGHRS and YFSETQ. CDR3 nucleotides: TGCGCCAGTCGGTCGGGGTTGGACACCGGGGAGCTGTTTTTT. Translation: CASRSGLDTGELFF.

This clone was seen only once. The V call is TRBV9, the J call TRBJ1-5; D is undetermined. The CDR3 runs 13 residues. Germline values: CDR1 SGDLS, CDR2 YYNGEE. The ends were cut back, 2 bases at V and 5 bases at J, with 8 bases in the middle. The CDR3 here is CASSVLPDQPQHF. CDR3 nucleotides: TGTGCCAGCAGCGTGTTACCGGATCAGCCCCAGCATTTT.

The V gene is TRBV7-9, the J gene TRBJ1-2; D is uncertain. The CDR3 has 14 residues. The V and J ends lost 3 bases and 3 bases respectively, with 11 bases between them. The V gene's germline CDR1 is SEHNR and CDR2 FQNEAQ (reference sequence). The CDR3 region has the DNA TGTGCCAGCAGCTTGAGAGGGTCAGACTATGGCTACACCTTC. Its protein is CASSLRGSDYGYTF.

This chain uses TRBV3-1 (or the pseudogene TRBV3-2) with TRBJ1-3; 9 positions agree with TRBD1. In germline, CDR1 is LGHDT, CDR2 YNNKEL (reference sequence). The V segment lost 1 base and the J segment 4 bases; nucleotides outside the gene matches: 17. The CDR3 length is 20 residues. CDR3 nucleotide sequence: TGTGCCAGCAGCCAAGTTCTTCCTTTAGGGGGACAGGGCTACGGAAACACCATATATTTT. It codes for CASSQVLPLGGQGYGNTIYF.

V usage is TRBV11-3 and J usage is TRBJ1-2; D might be TRBD1 (6 bases). Germline values: CDR1 SGHNT, CDR2 YENEEA. V lost 1 base to trimming and J lost 5 bases, with 11 bases between them. This CDR3 has 14 residues. The CDR3 sequence: CASSLGGQPYGYTF. As DNA, the CDR3 is TGTGCCAGCAGCTTAGGCGGACAGCCTTATGGCTACACCTTC.

The genes are TRBV11-2 and TRBJ2-3; 15 positions agree with TRBD2. This CDR3 is 18 amino acids long. The germline gives CDR1 SGHAT, CDR2 FQNNGV. The ends lost 1 base at V and 1 base at J; junction bases unmatched: 3. DNA of the CDR3: TGTGCCAGCAGCTTAGGAGGACTAGCGGGGGGGGGCACAGATACGCAGTATTTT. This encodes CASSLGGLAGGGTDTQYF.

This clone was seen only once. The V and J genes are TRBV12-3 or TRBV12-4 and TRBJ1-2; D unresolved. Trimming stripped 1 base from V and 1 base from J, with 4 bases between. This CDR3 is 13 amino acids long. CDR3 protein: CASSLDINYGYTF. In nucleotides, the CDR3 is TGTGCCAGCAGTTTAGACATTAACTATGGCTACACCTTC.

This clone was counted many times. The V and J genes are TRBV10-2 and TRBJ1-6; D possibly corresponds to TRBD1 (6 bases). Germline V gene data show CDR1 as WSHSY and CDR2 as SAAADI. V was shortened by 7 bases and J by 7 bases, with 14 bases between the two germline ends. The CDR3 covers 14 residues. The CDR3: CASTSGGLNSPLHF. CDR3 coding DNA: TGCGCCAGCACATCGGGGGGCTTGAATTCACCCCTCCACTTT.

V gene TRBV18 combines with J gene TRBJ1-1, with D uncertain. The CDR3 runs 12 residues. The germline CDR1 and CDR2 sequences are KGHSH and LQKENI. The V end lost 6 bases, the J end lost 0 bases, and 5 bases lay between the germline ends. The CDR3 DNA follows: TGTGCCAGCTCCCTCTTGAACACTGAAGCTTTCTTT. Residues: CASSLLNTEAFF.

This chain links TRBV6-5 with TRBJ1-1; D is possibly TRBD1 (6 bases). This CDR3 comprises 14 residues. Trimming pared 6 bases from V and 3 bases from J, leaving 14 bases between. The V gene's germline CDR1 is MNHEY and CDR2 SVGAGI. As DNA, the CDR3 is TGTGCCAGCAGAAACAGGGCTAGGGACACTGAAGCTTTCTTT. It specifies CASRNRARDTEAFF.

The J gene is TRBJ1-3, the V gene TRBV6-1; the D gene is possibly TRBD1 (5 bases). The CDR3 has 16 residues. CDR1 is MNHNS, CDR2 SASEGT, per germline. Trimming left V 4 bases short and J 0 bases short, with 13 bases between. The CDR3: CASSVVDSYSGNTIYF. For the CDR3, the DNA is TGTGCCAGCAGTGTAGTAGACAGCTACTCTGGAAACACCATATATTTT.

This chain links TRBV28 with TRBJ2-6; TRBD1 is a possible D gene (6 bases). Trimming took 5 bases from V and 1 from J, leaving 12 bases between them. Germline loops: CDR1 MDHEN, CDR2 SYDVKM. CDR3 length: 16 amino acids. CDR3 protein: CASSAGTTSGANVLTF. The CDR3 DNA is TGTGCCAGCAGTGCCGGGACAACTTCTGGGGCCAACGTCCTGACTTTC.

CDR3 protein: CASSYSYTYEQYF. DNA of the CDR3: TGTGCCAGCAGCTACAGCTACACCTACGAGCAGTACTTC. The rearrangement joins TRBV7-9 to TRBJ2-7; the D is unclear. The germline V gene encodes CDR1 SEHNR and CDR2 FQNEAQ (reference sequence). Between the trimmed V and J ends, which lost 4 bases and 2 bases, there was a span of 9 bases. The CDR3 spans 13 residues.

This chain uses TRBV11-3 with TRBJ2-3, with TRBD2 identical over 7 bases. V lost 11 bases to trimming and J lost 2 bases; unmatched junction nucleotides: 10. Germline CDR1 and CDR2: SGHNT and YENEEA. This CDR3 is built from 14 residues. CDR3 sequence: CASKRGRNTDTQYF. CDR3 in DNA: TGTGCCTCTAAGCGGGGAAGAAACACAGATACGCAGTATTTT.

The rearrangement uses TRBV7-9 and TRBJ1-1; D call uncertain. This CDR3 region has 14 residues. CDR1 is SEHNR, CDR2 FQNEAQ, per germline (reference sequence). Trimming stripped 8 bases from V and 3 bases from J, with 16 bases between. CDR3 residues: CASREEGFHTEAFF. The CDR3 bases are TGTGCCAGCCGAGAGGAAGGATTCCACACTGAAGCTTTCTTT.